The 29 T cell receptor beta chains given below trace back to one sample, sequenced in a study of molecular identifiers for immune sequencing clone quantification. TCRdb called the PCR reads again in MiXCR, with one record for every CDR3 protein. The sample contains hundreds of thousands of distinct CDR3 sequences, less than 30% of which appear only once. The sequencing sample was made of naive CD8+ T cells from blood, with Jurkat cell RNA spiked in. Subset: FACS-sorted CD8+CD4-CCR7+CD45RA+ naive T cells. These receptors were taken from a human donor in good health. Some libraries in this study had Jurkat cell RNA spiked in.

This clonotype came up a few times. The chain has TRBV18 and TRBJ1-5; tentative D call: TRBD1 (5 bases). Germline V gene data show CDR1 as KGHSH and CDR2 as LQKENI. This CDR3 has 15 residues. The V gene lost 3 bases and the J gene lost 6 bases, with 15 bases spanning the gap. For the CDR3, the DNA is TGTGCCAGCTCACCTCCCGGGCCAGGGAGTCAGCCCCAGCATTTT. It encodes CASSPPGPGSQPQHF.

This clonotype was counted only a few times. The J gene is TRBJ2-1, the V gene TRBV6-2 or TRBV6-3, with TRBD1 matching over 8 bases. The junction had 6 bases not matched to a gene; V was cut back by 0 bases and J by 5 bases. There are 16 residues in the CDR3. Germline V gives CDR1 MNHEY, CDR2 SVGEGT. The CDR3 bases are TGTGCCAGCAGTTACTCGAGGGGACAGGACAACAATGAGCAGTTCTTC. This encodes CASSYSRGQDNNEQFF.

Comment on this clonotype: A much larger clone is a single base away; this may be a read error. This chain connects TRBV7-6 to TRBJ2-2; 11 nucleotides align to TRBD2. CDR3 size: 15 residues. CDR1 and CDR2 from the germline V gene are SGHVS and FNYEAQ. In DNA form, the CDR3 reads TGTGCCAGCAGTCAACCGGGACTAGCGGCCGGGGAGCTGTCTTTT. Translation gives CASSQPGLAAGELSF.

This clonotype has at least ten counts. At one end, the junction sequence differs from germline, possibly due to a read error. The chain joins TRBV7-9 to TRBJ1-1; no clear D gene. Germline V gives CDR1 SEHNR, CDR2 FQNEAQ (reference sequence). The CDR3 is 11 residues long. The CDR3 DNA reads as TGCGCCAGCAGCTTGGGATTAGAAGCTTTCTTT. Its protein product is CASSLGLEAFF.

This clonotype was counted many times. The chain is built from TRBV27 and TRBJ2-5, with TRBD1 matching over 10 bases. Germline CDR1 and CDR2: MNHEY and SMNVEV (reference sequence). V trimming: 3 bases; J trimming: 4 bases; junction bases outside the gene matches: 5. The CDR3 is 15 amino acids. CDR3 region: CASSFLGQGTETQYF. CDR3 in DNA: TGTGCCAGCAGTTTCTTGGGACAGGGGACAGAGACCCAGTACTTC.

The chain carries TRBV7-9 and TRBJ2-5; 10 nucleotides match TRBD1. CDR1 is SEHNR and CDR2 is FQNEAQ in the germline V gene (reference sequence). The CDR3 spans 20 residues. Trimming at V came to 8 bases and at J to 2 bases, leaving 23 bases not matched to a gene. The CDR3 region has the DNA TGTGCCAGCCGCGGACCCAGACAGGGGGCTACAACGAGACCTCAAGAGACCCAGTACTTC. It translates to CASRGPRQGATTRPQETQYF.

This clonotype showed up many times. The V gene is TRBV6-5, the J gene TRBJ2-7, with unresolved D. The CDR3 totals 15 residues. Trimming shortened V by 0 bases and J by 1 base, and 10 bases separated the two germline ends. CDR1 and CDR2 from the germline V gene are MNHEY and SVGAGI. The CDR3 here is CASSYSNRHSYEQYF. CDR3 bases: TGTGCCAGCAGTTACTCGAACCGACATTCCTACGAGCAGTACTTC.

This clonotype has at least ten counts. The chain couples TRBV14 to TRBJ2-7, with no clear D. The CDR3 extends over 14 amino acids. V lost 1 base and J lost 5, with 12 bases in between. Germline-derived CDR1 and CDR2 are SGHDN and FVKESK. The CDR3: CASSQGYRPNEQYF. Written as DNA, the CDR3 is TGTGCCAGCAGCCAAGGTTATCGCCCGAACGAGCAGTACTTC.

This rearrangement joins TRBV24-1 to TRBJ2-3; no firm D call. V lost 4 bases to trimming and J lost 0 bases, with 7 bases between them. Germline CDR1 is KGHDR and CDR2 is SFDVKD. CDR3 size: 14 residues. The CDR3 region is CATSDPLSTDTQYF. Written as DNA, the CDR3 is TGTGCCACCAGTGACCCACTGAGCACAGATACGCAGTATTTT.

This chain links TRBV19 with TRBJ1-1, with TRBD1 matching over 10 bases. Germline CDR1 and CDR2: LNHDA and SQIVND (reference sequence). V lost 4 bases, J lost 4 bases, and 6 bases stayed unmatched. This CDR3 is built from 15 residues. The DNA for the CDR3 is TGTGCCAGTAGTAAGACAGGGGGCTGGAGCACTGAAGCTTTCTTT. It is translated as CASSKTGGWSTEAFF.

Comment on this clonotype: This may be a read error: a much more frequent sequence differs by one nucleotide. Here the CDR3 DNA reads TGTGCCAGCAGCTCCGGGTCTAGGGGTGAGGAGCCCCAGTACTTC. Translating it yields CASSSGSRGEEPQYF. The chain has TRBV7-9 and TRBJ2-5, with TRBD1 as a possible D gene (5 bases). The germline gives CDR1 SEHNR, CDR2 FQNEAQ (reference sequence). The CDR3 has 15 residues. Trimming took 4 bases from V and 9 from J, leaving 21 bases between them.

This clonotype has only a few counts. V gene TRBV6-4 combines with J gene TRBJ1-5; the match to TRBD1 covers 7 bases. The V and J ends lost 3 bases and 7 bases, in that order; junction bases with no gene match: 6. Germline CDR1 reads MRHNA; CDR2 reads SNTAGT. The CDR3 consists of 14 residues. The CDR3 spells CASSETGFGQPQHF. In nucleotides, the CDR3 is TGTGCCAGCAGTGAGACAGGGTTCGGACAGCCCCAGCATTTT.

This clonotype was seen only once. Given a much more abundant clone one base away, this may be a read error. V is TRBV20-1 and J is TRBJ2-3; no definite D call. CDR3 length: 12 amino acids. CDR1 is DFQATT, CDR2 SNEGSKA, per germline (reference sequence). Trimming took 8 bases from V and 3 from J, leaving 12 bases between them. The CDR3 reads CSLERPTDTQYF. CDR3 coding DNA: TGCAGTCTTGAGAGACCGACAGATACGCAGTATTTT.

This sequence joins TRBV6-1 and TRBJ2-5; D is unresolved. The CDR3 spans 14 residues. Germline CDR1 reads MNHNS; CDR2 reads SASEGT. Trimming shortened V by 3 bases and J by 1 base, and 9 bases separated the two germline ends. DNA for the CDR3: TGTGCCAGCAGTGAGGAGATCAGCCAAGAGACCCAGTACTTC. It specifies CASSEEISQETQYF.

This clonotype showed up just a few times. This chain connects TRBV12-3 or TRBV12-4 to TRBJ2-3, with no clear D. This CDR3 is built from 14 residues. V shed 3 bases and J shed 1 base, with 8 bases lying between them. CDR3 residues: CASSLVLRTDTQYF. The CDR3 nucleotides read TGTGCCAGCAGTTTGGTGCTTCGCACAGATACGCAGTATTTT.

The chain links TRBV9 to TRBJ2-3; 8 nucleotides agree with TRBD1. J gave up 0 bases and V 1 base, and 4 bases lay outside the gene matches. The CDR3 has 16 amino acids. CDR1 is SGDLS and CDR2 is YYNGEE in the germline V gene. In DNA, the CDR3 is TGTGCCAGCAGCGTAACAGGGGGGATCAGCACAGATACGCAGTATTTT. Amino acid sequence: CASSVTGGISTDTQYF.

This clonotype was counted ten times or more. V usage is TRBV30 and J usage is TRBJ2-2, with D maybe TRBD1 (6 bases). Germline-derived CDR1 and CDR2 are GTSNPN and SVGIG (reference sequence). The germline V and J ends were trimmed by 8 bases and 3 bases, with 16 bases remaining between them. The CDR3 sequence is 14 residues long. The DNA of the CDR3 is TGTGCCGGGGCGAGGACAGACGACACCGGGGAGCTGTTTTTT. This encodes CAGARTDDTGELFF. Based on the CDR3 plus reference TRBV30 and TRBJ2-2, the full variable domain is SQTIHQWPATLVQPVGSPLSLECTVEGTSNPNLYWYRQAAGRGLQLLFYSVGIGQISSEVPQNLSASRPQDRQFILSSKKLLLSDSGFYLCAGARTDDTGELFFGEGSRLTVL.

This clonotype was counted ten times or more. The CDR3 region has the DNA TGTGCCAGCAGACCCAGACAGGGGGCGCCGACAGATACGCAGTATTTT. It yields the protein CASRPRQGAPTDTQYF. The gene calls are TRBV7-9 and TRBJ2-3, with TRBD1 matching 10 bases. CDR1 and CDR2 from the germline V gene are SEHNR and FQNEAQ (reference sequence). CDR3 length equals 16 residues. Trimming took 6 bases from V and 3 from J; bases not matched to a gene: 9.

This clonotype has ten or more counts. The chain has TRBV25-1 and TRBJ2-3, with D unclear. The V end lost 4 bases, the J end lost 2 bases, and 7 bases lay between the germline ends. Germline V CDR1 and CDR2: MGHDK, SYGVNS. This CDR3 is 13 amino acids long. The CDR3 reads CASSVGITDTQYF. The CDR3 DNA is TGTGCCAGCAGTGTAGGGATCACAGATACGCAGTATTTT.

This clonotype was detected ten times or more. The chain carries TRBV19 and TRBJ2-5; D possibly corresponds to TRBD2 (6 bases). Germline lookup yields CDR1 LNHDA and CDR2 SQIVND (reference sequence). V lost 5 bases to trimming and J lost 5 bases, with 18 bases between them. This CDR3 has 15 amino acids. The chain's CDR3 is CASSAAPTSHETQYF. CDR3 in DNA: TGTGCCAGTAGTGCAGCGCCGACTAGTCATGAGACCCAGTACTTC.

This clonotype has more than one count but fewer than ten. The CDR3 DNA follows: TGTGCCAGCAGCAAAGAAGGCGGGAGCTCCTACGAGCAGTACTTC. Translating gives CASSKEGGSSYEQYF. This chain links TRBV21-1 with TRBJ2-7. TRBV21-1 is classified as a pseudogene. The CDR3 is 15 residues long.

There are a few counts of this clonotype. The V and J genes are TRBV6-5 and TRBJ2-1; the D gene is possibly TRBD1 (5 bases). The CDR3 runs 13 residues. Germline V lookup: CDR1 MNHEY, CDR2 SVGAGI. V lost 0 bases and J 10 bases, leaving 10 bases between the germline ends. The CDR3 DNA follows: TGTGCCAGCAGTTACTCGGGGCTAAGGGAGCAGTTCTTC. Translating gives CASSYSGLREQFF.

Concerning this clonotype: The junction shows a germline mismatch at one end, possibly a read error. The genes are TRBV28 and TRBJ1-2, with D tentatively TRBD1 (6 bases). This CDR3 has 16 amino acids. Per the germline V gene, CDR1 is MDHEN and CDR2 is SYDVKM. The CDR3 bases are TGTGCCAGCAGTCTACAGGGTACGGGGGAGGGGTATGGCTTCACCTTC. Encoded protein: CASSLQGTGEGYGFTF.

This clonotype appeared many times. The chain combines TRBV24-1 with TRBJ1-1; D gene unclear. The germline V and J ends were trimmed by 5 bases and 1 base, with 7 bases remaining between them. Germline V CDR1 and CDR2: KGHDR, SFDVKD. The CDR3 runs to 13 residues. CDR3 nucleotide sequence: TGTGCCACCAGTGGGGGAACGAACACTGAAGCTTTCTTT. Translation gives CATSGGTNTEAFF.

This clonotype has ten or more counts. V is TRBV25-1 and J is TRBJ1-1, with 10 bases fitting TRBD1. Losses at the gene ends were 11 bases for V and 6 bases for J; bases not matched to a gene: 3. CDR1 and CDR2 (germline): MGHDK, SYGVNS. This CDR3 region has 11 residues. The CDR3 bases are TGTGCCGCGGGACAGGGGTCTGAAGCTTTCTTT. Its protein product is CAAGQGSEAFF.

The CDR3 reads CASTLWDLQETQYF. In DNA, the CDR3 is TGTGCCAGCACCCTTTGGGACCTTCAAGAGACCCAGTACTTC. V usage is TRBV2 and J usage is TRBJ2-5; D is perhaps TRBD1 or TRBD2 (5 bases each). The CDR3 consists of 14 residues. Germline assignment: CDR1 SNHLY and CDR2 FYNNEI. V gave up 7 bases and J gave up 2 bases, with 14 bases separating them.

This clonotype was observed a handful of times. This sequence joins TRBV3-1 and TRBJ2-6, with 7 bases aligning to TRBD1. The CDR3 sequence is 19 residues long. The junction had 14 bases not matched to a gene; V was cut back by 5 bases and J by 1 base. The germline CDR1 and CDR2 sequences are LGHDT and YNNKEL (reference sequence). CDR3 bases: TGTGCCAGCAGCATCGTCACAGGGGCGGCCCCTTCTGGGGCCAACGTCCTGACTTTC. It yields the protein CASSIVTGAAPSGANVLTF.

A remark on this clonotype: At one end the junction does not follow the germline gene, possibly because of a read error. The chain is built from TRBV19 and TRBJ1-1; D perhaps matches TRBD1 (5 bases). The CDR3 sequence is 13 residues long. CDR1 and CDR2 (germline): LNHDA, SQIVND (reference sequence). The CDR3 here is CDSANRLNTEAFF. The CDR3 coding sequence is TGTGACAGTGCAAACAGGCTGAACACTGAAGCTTTCTTT.

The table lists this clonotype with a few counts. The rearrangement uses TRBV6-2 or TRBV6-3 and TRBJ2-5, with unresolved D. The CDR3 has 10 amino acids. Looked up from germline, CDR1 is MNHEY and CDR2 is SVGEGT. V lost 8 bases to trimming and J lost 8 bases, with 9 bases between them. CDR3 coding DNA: TGTGCCAGCGGGGTGCCCACCCAGTACTTC. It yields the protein CASGVPTQYF.